The source of this T cell receptor (beta chain) is a study of immune characterization of retroperitoneal liposarcoma. This CDR3 spans 18 amino acids. Germline loops: CDR1 MGHDK, CDR2 SYGVNS. Concerning this clonotype itself: At one end, the junction sequence differs from germline, possibly due to a read error.

Each CDR3 protein is one row after TCRdb ran MiXCR on the PCR reads. The sample contains over 10,000 distinct CDR3 sequences, 47% of which appear only once. This chain links TRBV25-1 with TRBJ1-3, with D possibly TRBD1 on 5 matching bases. The sequenced material came from tumor tissue. The source is a female donor with retroperitoneal liposarcoma. CDR3 protein: CVSSDPPYEGISGNTIYF. The CDR3 region has the DNA TGTGTCAGCAGTGACCCCCCCTACGAGGGGATCTCTGGAAACACCATATATTTT. Variable domain in full (rest from reference TRBV25-1 and TRBJ1-3): EADIYQTPRYLVIGTGKKITLECSQTMGHDKMYWYQQDPGMELHLIHYSYGVNSTEKGDLSSESTVSRIRTEHFPLTLESARPSHTSQYLCVSSDPPYEGISGNTIYFGEGSWLTVV.